These T cell receptor beta chains were read from a single sample in a study of vaccination and CD4 T cells after COVID-19. TCRdb analysed the PCR reads with MiXCR anew, one entry per CDR3 protein. The sample includes about 13,000 distinct CDR3 sequences, roughly 40% of them seen just once. Antigen specificity for these receptors is unknown. What was sequenced was CD4+ T cells from blood, cultured in vitro. The source of these receptors is a human donor who had recovered from COVID-19. The CDR3 runs from the conserved cysteine through the conserved F or W. Fields, in order: clone size, D gene, V gene, J gene, CDR3 protein, CDR3 DNA. D genes are given only for firm matches. A row's size may be missing; if present it is once, few, many or a size class.

clone_size: .
d_call: .
v_call: TRBV2
j_call: TRBJ2-7
cdr3_aa: CASRQEFYEQYF
cdr3_nt: TGTGCCAGCAGGCAGGAATTCTACGAGCAGTACTTC

clone_size: few
d_call: .
v_call: TRBV12-3/TRBV12-4
j_call: TRBJ1-1
cdr3_aa: CASSHGQNTEAFF
cdr3_nt: TGTGCCAGCAGTCACGGACAAAACACTGAAGCTTTCTTT

clone_size: .
d_call: .
v_call: TRBV7-9
j_call: TRBJ2-3
cdr3_aa: CASGTSISTDTQYF
cdr3_nt: TGTGCCAGCGGGACCAGCATTAGCACAGATACGCAGTATTTT

clone_size: .
d_call: .
v_call: TRBV28
j_call: TRBJ2-7
cdr3_aa: CASSSSDTTYEQYF
cdr3_nt: TGTGCCAGCAGTTCCTCGGACACAACCTACGAGCAGTACTTC

clone_size: .
d_call: TRBD1
v_call: TRBV6-1
j_call: TRBJ1-1
cdr3_aa: CASKGGGLTEAFF
cdr3_nt: TGTGCCAGCAAAGGAGGGGGCCTCACTGAAGCTTTCTTT

clone_size: .
d_call: TRBD1
v_call: TRBV7-9
j_call: TRBJ2-2
cdr3_aa: CASSFRQGAFTGELFF
cdr3_nt: TGTGCCAGCAGCTTTCGCCAGGGGGCCTTCACCGGGGAGCTGTTTTTT

clone_size: .
d_call: .
v_call: TRBV29-1
j_call: TRBJ1-2
cdr3_aa: CSAERGLGYGYTF
cdr3_nt: TGCAGCGCCGAACGAGGGTTGGGCTATGGCTACACCTTC

clone_size: .
d_call: .
v_call: TRBV5-5
j_call: TRBJ2-7
cdr3_aa: CASSLTSRHEQYF
cdr3_nt: TGTGCCAGCAGCTTAACGTCCCGGCACGAGCAGTACTTC

clone_size: .
d_call: .
v_call: TRBV27
j_call: TRBJ2-2
cdr3_aa: CASSFVARSANTGELFF
cdr3_nt: TGTGCCAGCAGTTTTGTAGCACGTTCAGCGAACACCGGGGAGCTGTTTTTT

clone_size: .
d_call: TRBD1
v_call: TRBV6-1
j_call: TRBJ2-7
cdr3_aa: CASSGGTGYELYF
cdr3_nt: TGTGCCAGCAGTGGGGGGACAGGGTACGAGCTGTACTTC

clone_size: .
d_call: TRBD2
v_call: TRBV5-1
j_call: TRBJ2-3
cdr3_aa: CASSLAGARTDTQYF
cdr3_nt: TGCGCCAGCAGCTTAGCGGGGGCGAGGACAGATACGCAGTATTTT

clone_size: .
d_call: .
v_call: TRBV6-5
j_call: TRBJ1-2
cdr3_aa: CASSYSPDGSLNYGYTF
cdr3_nt: TGTGCCAGCAGTTACTCACCCGATGGGAGCCTTAACTATGGCTACACCTTC

clone_size: .
d_call: .
v_call: TRBV11-3
j_call: TRBJ2-3
cdr3_aa: CASSFGQGSDTQYF
cdr3_nt: TGTGCCAGCAGCTTCGGGCAGGGGTCAGATACGCAGTATTTT

clone_size: .
d_call: TRBD1
v_call: TRBV10-2
j_call: TRBJ1-5
cdr3_aa: CASSEWGQFNQPQHF
cdr3_nt: TGCGCCAGCAGTGAGTGGGGACAGTTCAATCAGCCCCAGCATTTT

clone_size: .
d_call: .
v_call: TRBV5-8
j_call: TRBJ2-7
cdr3_aa: CASSLWQKTYEQYF
cdr3_nt: TGTGCCAGCAGCTTGTGGCAGAAAACCTACGAGCAGTACTTC

clone_size: .
d_call: .
v_call: TRBV11-3
j_call: TRBJ1-1
cdr3_aa: CASSFRGVGATEAFF
cdr3_nt: TGTGCCAGCAGCTTTCGAGGGGTTGGGGCCACTGAAGCTTTCTTT